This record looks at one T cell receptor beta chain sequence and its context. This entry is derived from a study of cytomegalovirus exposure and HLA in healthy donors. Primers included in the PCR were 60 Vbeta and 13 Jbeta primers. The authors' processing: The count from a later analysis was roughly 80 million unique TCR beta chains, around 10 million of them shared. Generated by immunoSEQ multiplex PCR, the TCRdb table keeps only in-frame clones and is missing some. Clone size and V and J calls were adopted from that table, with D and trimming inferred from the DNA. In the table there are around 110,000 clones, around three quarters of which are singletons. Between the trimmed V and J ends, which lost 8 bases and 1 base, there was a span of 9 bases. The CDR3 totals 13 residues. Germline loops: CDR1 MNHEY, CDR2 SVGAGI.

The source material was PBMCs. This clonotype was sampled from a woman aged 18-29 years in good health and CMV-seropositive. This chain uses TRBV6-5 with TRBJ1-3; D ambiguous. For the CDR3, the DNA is TGTGCCAGCCTCATCGGGTCTGGAAACACCATATATTTT. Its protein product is CASLIGSGNTIYF.